A selection of T cell receptor beta chains follows, all from one sample in a study of cytomegalovirus exposure and HLA in healthy donors. Clones were sequenced by immunoSEQ multiplex PCR, and TCRdb holds only the in-frame ones, with some missing. The sample contains a few hundred thousand clones, approximately 79% of which appear only once. The sequencing input was PBMCs. The source is a girl aged 2-9 years in good health and CMV-seronegative. Both conserved end residues are part of each CDR3. The D gene is left open where the match is weak. Some rows mark clone size as missing; the rest say once, few, many or name a class of expanded clone.

v_gene	abundance	d_gene	j_gene	CDR3aa	CDR3nt
TRBV6-6	-	-	TRBJ2-7	CASSRDEHYEQYF	TGTGCCAGCTCGCGGGACGAACACTACGAGCAGTACTTC
TRBV7-2	-	-	TRBJ1-4	CASSLVGGDPTNEKLFF	TGTGCCAGCAGCTTAGTGGGCGGGGACCCAACTAATGAAAAACTGTTTTTT
TRBV12-5	-	TRBD2	TRBJ2-1	CASGRPLAGVDGEQFF	TGTGCTAGTGGTCGTCCACTAGCGGGGGTAGACGGTGAGCAGTTCTTC
TRBV2	-	TRBD1	TRBJ1-4	CASSPGTGVKEKLFF	TGTGCCAGCAGTCCCGGGACAGGGGTAAAAGAAAAACTGTTTTTT
TRBV2	-	-	TRBJ2-3	CASTIRGGTTDTQYF	TGTGCCAGCACTATAAGGGGGGGGACCACAGATACGCAGTATTTT
TRBV5-1	-	-	TRBJ1-2	CASRETTETYGYTF	TGCGCCAGCAGGGAGACGACAGAAACCTATGGCTACACCTTC
TRBV7-3	-	-	TRBJ2-2	CASSRNTGELFF	TGTGCCAGCAGCCGGAACACCGGGGAGCTGTTTTTT
TRBV6-5	-	TRBD1	TRBJ1-5	CASRGQGNNQPQHF	TGTGCCAGCAGAGGACAGGGGAACAATCAGCCCCAGCATTTT
TRBV4-1	few	TRBD2	TRBJ2-1	CASSQGAGRFQAEQFF	TGCGCCAGCAGCCAGGGAGCGGGAAGGTTCCAGGCTGAGCAGTTCTTC
TRBV19	few	TRBD1	TRBJ2-2	CASTRDRGNTGELFF	TGTGCCAGTACCCGGGACAGGGGTAACACCGGGGAGCTGTTTTTT
TRBV5-1	-	TRBD2	TRBJ2-1	CASSLDTTSDEQFF	TGCGCCAGCAGCTTGGACACGACTAGCGACGAGCAGTTCTTC
TRBV4-1	-	-	TRBJ2-2	CASSPSGTMGPGELFF	TGCGCCAGCAGCCCAAGCGGGACAATGGGTCCAGGGGAGCTGTTTTTT
TRBV12-1	once	-	TRBJ2-7	CASSFGISSGNNSPYEQYF	TGTGCCAGCAGCTTTGGAATTTCGTCCGGGAACAACTCTCCCTACGAGCAGTACTTC
TRBV29-1	-	TRBD2	TRBJ2-1	CSVVFGGGYNEQFF	TGCAGCGTTGTATTCGGCGGGGGCTACAATGAGCAGTTCTTC
TRBV29-1	-	TRBD1	TRBJ2-7	CSVEALGSGTGVYEQYF	TGCAGCGTTGAAGCCCTCGGGTCCGGGACAGGGGTCTACGAGCAGTACTTC
TRBV13	-	-	TRBJ1-2	CASSLGPLNYGYTF	TGTGCCAGCAGCTTAGGTCCCCTTAACTATGGCTACACCTTC
TRBV18	few	-	TRBJ1-2	CASSPGGNYGYTF	TGTGCCAGCTCACCGGGAGGGAACTATGGCTACACCTTC
TRBV4-1	-	-	TRBJ1-2	CASSQDQRGYGYTF	TGCGCCAGCAGCCAAGATCAACGAGGATACGGCTACACCTTC
TRBV19	-	TRBD1	TRBJ1-4	CASRGTAATNEKLFF	TGTGCCAGTAGGGGGACAGCGGCAACTAATGAAAAACTGTTTTTT
TRBV5-1	-	-	TRBJ1-1	CASSLGDLGAGAFF	TGCGCCAGCAGCTTGGGCGATTTAGGGGCCGGAGCTTTCTTT
TRBV10-2	-	-	TRBJ1-1	CASSESARGDTEAFF	TGCGCCAGCAGTGAGTCGGCCAGGGGAGACACTGAAGCTTTCTTT
TRBV19	-	-	TRBJ1-1	CASSIASNTEAFF	TGTGCCAGTAGTATAGCTTCGAACACTGAAGCTTTCTTT
TRBV27	once	TRBD2	TRBJ2-7	CASSYGLAFHEQYF	TGTGCCAGCAGTTACGGACTAGCCTTCCACGAGCAGTACTTC